The 25 T cell receptor beta chains below were found in one sample sequenced in a study of CD8 T cells in Susac syndrome (dated by TCRdb to the late 2010s). The library was built by means of the immunoSEQ multiplex PCR assay. RNA was extracted using the RNeasy kit, and roughly 0.5 to 1 microgram was reverse transcribed with random hexamers. TCRdb handled the public reads itself, with Q25 trimming in fastp and clone calling in MiXCR, and kept productive beta chains. Rows with a matching CDR3 protein are joined into one entry that keeps the most common DNA and genes. For this sample the table gives about 140,000 distinct CDR3 sequences, of which approximately 94% were detected only once. The ten largest clones capture 0.065% to 0.1% of the sample. Sequencing was done on a sample of CD4+ T cells from PBMCs. Receptor source: a human donor in good health.

The chain has TRBV24-1 and TRBJ2-2, with 9 nucleotides matching TRBD1. The CDR3 contains 14 residues. Trimming at V came to 7 bases and at J to 2 bases, leaving 1 base not matched to a gene. The germline gives CDR1 KGHDR, CDR2 SFDVKD. The chain's CDR3 is CATRGQGNTGELFF. CDR3 sequence (DNA): TGTGCCACCAGGGGACAGGGTAACACCGGGGAGCTGTTTTTT.

The V and J genes are TRBV30 and TRBJ1-2, with D perhaps TRBD1 (5 bases). V dropped 1 base and J dropped 7 bases, with 10 bases sitting between them. The CDR3 is 12 amino acids. Germline CDR1 GTSNPN, CDR2 SVGIG (reference sequence). DNA for the CDR3: TGTGCCTGGAGTGCAGGGCCCGGTGGCTACACCTTC. Translation: CAWSAGPGGYTF.

The chain links TRBV4-1 to TRBJ2-7, with 9 bases matching TRBD1. After removal of 4 bases from V and 5 bases from J, the junction contained 6 bases not matched to a gene. The CDR3 contains 14 residues. Per the germline V gene, CDR1 is MGHRA and CDR2 is YSYEKL. The CDR3: CASSPADRGDEQYF. The DNA of the CDR3 is TGCGCCAGCAGCCCAGCGGACAGGGGAGACGAGCAGTACTTC.

As DNA, the CDR3 is TGTGCCAGCACCCGCCGGGTTGGTAGCGGTCCTCAAGAGACCCAGTACTTC. Translating it yields CASTRRVGSGPQETQYF. The chain carries TRBV5-4 and TRBJ2-5, with a weak D call TRBD2 (6 bases). V was cut by 6 bases and J by 2 bases, with 23 bases left in between. The CDR3 is made up of 17 amino acids. Germline CDR1 is SGHNT and CDR2 is YYREEE (reference sequence).

The CDR3 sequence is CSAEITYEQYF. CDR3 coding DNA: TGCAGTGCTGAGATAACCTACGAGCAGTACTTC. The chain uses TRBV20-1 and TRBJ2-7, with unresolved D. There are 11 residues in the CDR3. From germline, CDR1 is DFQATT and CDR2 SNEGSKA (reference sequence). V lost 5 bases and J lost 2, with 7 bases in between.

The sample holds a few counts of this clonotype. The rearrangement links TRBV10-3 to TRBJ2-5, with 11 bases that match TRBD2. The CDR3 has 14 residues. With V trimmed by 6 bases and J by 2 bases, 2 bases remained unmatched. Germline CDR1 is ENHRY and CDR2 is SYGVKD. The CDR3 DNA is TGTGCCATCAGAGGGACTAGCGGACAAGAGACCCAGTACTTC. Its translation: CAIRGTSGQETQYF.

The J gene is TRBJ2-3, the V gene TRBV10-3; TRBD2 matches at 10 bases. Germline V CDR1 and CDR2: ENHRY, SYGVKD. The J segment lost 1 base and the V segment lost 10 bases, leaving 5 bases of the junction unmatched. The CDR3 spans 14 residues. This CDR3 reads CATAGGQGTDTQYF. Here the CDR3 DNA reads TGTGCCACAGCGGGGGGGCAGGGCACAGATACGCAGTATTTT.

The rearrangement joins TRBV30 to TRBJ1-2; tentative D call: TRBD1 (5 bases). The CDR3 is 14 residues long. Germline values: CDR1 GTSNPN, CDR2 SVGIG (reference sequence). Trimming shortened V by 5 bases and J by 4 bases, and 17 bases separated the two germline ends. The CDR3 is CAWGGLQGSYGYTF. CDR3 in DNA: TGTGCCTGGGGGGGGTTGCAGGGCTCCTATGGCTACACCTTC.

The chain joins TRBV9 to TRBJ2-5, with D unclear. The V gene's germline CDR1 is SGDLS and CDR2 YYNGEE. V was trimmed by 5 bases and J by 7 bases, leaving 18 bases between them. The CDR3 is made up of 14 amino acids. The CDR3 coding sequence is TGTGCCAGCAGACCGGACCCCGACACCGGGACCCAGTACTTC. It yields the protein CASRPDPDTGTQYF.

This clonotype was picked up one time. V gene TRBV5-1 combines with J gene TRBJ2-1; 13 nucleotides match TRBD2. The length of the CDR3 is 15 residues. From germline, CDR1 is SGHRS and CDR2 YFSETQ. J was trimmed by 10 bases and V by 2 bases; bases with no gene match: 6. This chain's CDR3 is CASSFQLAGGGEQFF. CDR3 coding DNA: TGCGCCAGCAGCTTTCAACTAGCGGGAGGGGGCGAGCAGTTCTTC.

The chain has TRBV25-1 and TRBJ1-2; D may be TRBD1 (6 bases). V was pared by 0 bases and J by 4 bases, with 15 bases between. This CDR3 contains 16 residues. CDR1 MGHDK and CDR2 SYGVNS come from the germline V gene. The CDR3 spells CASSEYGKVDSYGYTF. The DNA of the CDR3 is TGTGCCAGCAGTGAATATGGGAAGGTGGACAGCTATGGCTACACCTTC.

This chain joins TRBV5-4 and TRBJ2-1, with a possible D match to TRBD2 (6 bases). The CDR3 sequence is 17 residues long. V dropped 4 bases and J dropped 0 bases, with 17 bases sitting between them. Germline V gene data show CDR1 as SGHNT and CDR2 as YYREEE (reference sequence). The DNA of the CDR3 is TGTGCCAGCAGCCCCGGGGGTACCCTGAGCTCCTACAATGAGCAGTTCTTC. Protein: CASSPGGTLSSYNEQFF.

This clonotype is a singleton in its sample. The V gene is TRBV19, the J gene TRBJ2-4; D assignment may be TRBD1 or TRBD2 (6 bases each). CDR1 is LNHDA, CDR2 SQIVND, per germline (reference sequence). With 2 bases removed from V and 5 bases from J, the gap between germline ends came to 19 bases. The CDR3 runs 17 residues. The CDR3 sequence: CASSILGGTPSENIQYF. CDR3 nucleotide sequence: TGTGCCAGTAGTATATTAGGGGGGACACCCAGCGAAAACATTCAGTACTTC.

V is TRBV28 and J is TRBJ2-2; TRBD1 agrees at 7 bases. Losses at the gene ends were 6 bases for V and 1 base for J; bases not matched to a gene: 5. Germline V gives CDR1 MDHEN, CDR2 SYDVKM. This CDR3 spans 15 amino acids. CDR3 region: CASSRRDRNTGELFF. The CDR3 coding sequence is TGTGCCAGCAGCCGCCGGGACAGGAACACCGGGGAGCTGTTTTTT.

The chain carries TRBV19 and TRBJ2-5; the match to TRBD2 covers 8 bases. Looked up from germline, CDR1 is LNHDA and CDR2 is SQIVND (reference sequence). The CDR3 spans 15 residues. The trim removed 3 bases at V and 2 bases at J, leaving 5 bases unmatched. The CDR3 sequence is CASSIRIAGQETQYF. The DNA of the CDR3 is TGTGCCAGTAGTATCCGGATAGCGGGGCAAGAGACCCAGTACTTC.

This clonotype has a single count. This chain links TRBV18 with TRBJ2-2; D not certain. V gave up 1 base and J gave up 7 bases, with 13 bases separating them. Germline CDR1 KGHSH, CDR2 LQKENI. This CDR3 spans 15 amino acids. In DNA, the CDR3 is TGTGCCAGCTCACCACTTAACACCCCAGACGGGGAGCTGTTTTTT. Translation gives CASSPLNTPDGELFF. The full variable domain, in which reference TRBV18 and TRBJ2-2 provide the parts outside the CDR3, is NAGVMQNPRHLVRRRGQEARLRCSPMKGHSHVYWYRQLPEEGLKFMVYLQKENIIDESGMPKERFSAEFPKEGPSILRIQQVVRGDSAAYFCASSPLNTPDGELFFGEGSRLTVL.

The chain couples TRBV27 to TRBJ2-6; D may be TRBD2 (5 bases). The V end was cut by 5 bases, the J end by 4 bases, with 15 bases between. Germline assignment: CDR1 MNHEY and CDR2 SMNVEV (reference sequence). This CDR3 comprises 16 residues. CDR3 sequence: CASSPGLGSGANVLTF. The CDR3 nucleotides read TGTGCCAGCAGTCCTGGGTTGGGGAGCGGGGCCAACGTCCTGACTTTC. Complete variable domain (other parts from reference TRBV27 and TRBJ2-6): EAQVTQNPRYLITVTGKKLTVTCSQNMNHEYMSWYRQDPGLGLRQIYYSMNVEVTDKGDVPEGYKVSRKEKRNFPLILESPSPNQTSLYFCASSPGLGSGANVLTFGAGSRLTVL.

In DNA form, the CDR3 reads TGTGCCAGCAGGGAGACAGGGGGGAACCAGCCCCAGCATTTT. Amino acid sequence: CASRETGGNQPQHF. This chain uses TRBV2 with TRBJ1-5, with 9 nucleotides matching TRBD1. The V gene's germline CDR1 is SNHLY and CDR2 FYNNEI. The CDR3 totals 14 residues. J gave up 7 bases and V 6 bases, and 7 bases lay outside the gene matches.

This clonotype was picked up one time. CDR3 bases: TGTGCCAGCAGCTTAGGAAGGGGGACGAGTCTCCACAATGAGCAGTTCTTC. It encodes CASSLGRGTSLHNEQFF. The chain links TRBV11-2 to TRBJ2-1; D perhaps matches TRBD1 (6 bases). V was trimmed by 1 base and J by 5 bases, leaving 18 bases between them. Germline loops: CDR1 SGHAT, CDR2 FQNNGV. CDR3 size: 17 residues.

V is TRBV19 and J is TRBJ1-2, with unresolved D. The V and J ends lost 5 bases and 7 bases respectively, with 14 bases between them. Germline CDR1 reads LNHDA; CDR2 reads SQIVND (reference sequence). CDR3 length: 13 residues. The CDR3 region has the DNA TGTGCCAGTAGTCCCTACCGACGTTTTGGCTACACCTTC. Its translation: CASSPYRRFGYTF.

The genes are TRBV20-1 and TRBJ2-7; 8 bases match TRBD2. The CDR3 sequence is 13 residues long. Germline V lookup: CDR1 DFQATT, CDR2 SNEGSKA (reference sequence). With 2 bases clipped from V and 3 bases from J, the junction kept 3 bases outside the gene matches. CDR3 protein: CSARTGTSYEQYF. The CDR3 nucleotides read TGCAGTGCTAGAACCGGGACTAGCTACGAGCAGTACTTC.

The chain links TRBV7-2 to TRBJ2-5, with unresolved D. Deletions cut 0 bases from V and 5 bases from J, with 7 bases between. Germline loops: CDR1 SGHTA, CDR2 FQGNSA. CDR3 length: 13 residues. This chain's CDR3 is CASSLARTETQYF. CDR3 bases: TGTGCCAGCAGCTTAGCCAGAACGGAGACCCAGTACTTC.

The rearrangement links TRBV5-5 to TRBJ2-1; D uncertain. Deletions cut 0 bases from V and 0 bases from J, with 7 bases between. The CDR3 runs 15 residues. Germline-derived CDR1 and CDR2 are SGHKS and YYEKEE (reference sequence). As DNA, the CDR3 is TGTGCCAGCAGCTTGGATGGGGACTCCTACAATGAGCAGTTCTTC. Translated: CASSLDGDSYNEQFF.

The chain is built from TRBV3-1 and TRBJ2-5; maybe TRBD1 (5 bases). Trimming cost V 3 bases and J 5 bases, with 13 bases left between them. Per germline, CDR1 LGHDT and CDR2 YNNKEL (reference sequence). The CDR3 contains 14 residues. DNA of the CDR3: TGTGCCAGCAGCCAGGGGCCAAAACGGGAGACCCAGTACTTC. The encoded protein is CASSQGPKRETQYF.

The J gene is TRBJ1-2, the V gene TRBV7-4; D gene unclear. Germline V CDR1 and CDR2: SGHVT, SQSDAQ. The germline V and J ends were trimmed by 3 bases and 4 bases, with 12 bases remaining between them. The CDR3 has 14 residues. CDR3 DNA: TGTGCCAGCAGCTTGATCGGGTTATGCTATGGCTACACCTTC. Amino acids: CASSLIGLCYGYTF. Full variable domain (missing parts from reference TRBV7-4 and TRBJ1-2): GAGVSQSPRYKVAKRGRDVALRCDSISGHVTLYWYRQTLGQGSEVLTYSQSDAQRDKSGRPSGRFSAERPERSVSTLKIQRTEQGDSAVYLCASSLIGLCYGYTFGSGTRLTVV.